These 18 T cell receptor beta chains were all obtained from the same sample, sequenced in a study of blood T cell repertoires in COVID-19. TCRdb's table, derived via immunoSEQ multiplex PCR, lists solely in-frame clones and lacks some. Of 95,000 to 150,000 clones in the sample, 78% are singletons; the top ten hold about 2%. Sequences were obtained from peripheral blood. These receptor sequences come from a man in his sixties or seventies with acute or convalescent COVID-19.

With regard to this clone: This sample includes further DNA sequences coding for the same CDR3. V and J are TRBV6-5 and TRBJ2-7, with 7 nucleotides matching TRBD1. Trimming removed 4 bases from V and 0 bases from J; junction bases left unmatched: 6. Germline V gene sequence: CDR1 MNHEY, CDR2 SVGAGI. The CDR3 runs 15 residues. CDR3 in amino acids: CASSSPGQSSYEQYF. The CDR3 nucleotides read TGTGCCAGCAGTTCCCCGGGACAGAGCTCCTACGAGCAGTACTTC.

V and J are TRBV18 and TRBJ1-1; the match to TRBD1 covers 9 bases. Germline V lookup: CDR1 KGHSH, CDR2 LQKENI. This CDR3 is built from 16 residues. Trimming cost V 3 bases and J 0 bases; bases outside gene matches: 5. The DNA of the CDR3 is TGTGCCAGCTCACCTACGGGACAGGGTATGAACACTGAAGCTTTCTTT. It is translated as CASSPTGQGMNTEAFF.

The chain has TRBV7-3 and TRBJ2-7, with 7 bases lining up with TRBD1. Germline loops: CDR1 SGHTA, CDR2 FQGTGA. The CDR3 is 13 residues long. V gave up 2 bases and J gave up 4 bases; unmatched junction bases: 2. The CDR3 coding sequence is TGTGCCAGCAGCTTAGGGACAGAATACGAGCAGTACTTC. Encoded protein: CASSLGTEYEQYF.

The chain carries TRBV9 and TRBJ2-7, with 7 bases aligning to TRBD1. The V gene end was trimmed by 4 bases and the J gene end by 2 bases; junction bases not matched to a gene: 6. The CDR3 runs to 14 residues. The germline CDR1 and CDR2 sequences are SGDLS and YYNGEE. As DNA, the CDR3 is TGTGCCAGCAGCTCTGGGACAGTCGCCTACGAGCAGTACTTC. Translated, it gives CASSSGTVAYEQYF.

The rearrangement uses TRBV2 and TRBJ1-6; tentatively, D is TRBD1 (6 bases). V was trimmed by 5 bases and J by 9 bases, leaving 14 bases between them. In germline, CDR1 is SNHLY, CDR2 FYNNEI. The CDR3 length is 14 residues. The CDR3 here is CASSPTGRGSPLHF. The CDR3 nucleotides read TGTGCCAGCAGTCCGACAGGTCGGGGTTCACCCCTCCACTTT.

This chain joins TRBV30 and TRBJ1-2, with D hard to call. This CDR3 spans 12 amino acids. V was trimmed by 1 base and J by 8 bases, leaving 11 bases between them. The germline gives CDR1 GTSNPN, CDR2 SVGIG (reference sequence). The CDR3 sequence is CAWSDNRWGYTF. CDR3 in DNA: TGTGCCTGGAGTGATAACAGATGGGGCTACACCTTC. Full variable domain (missing parts from reference TRBV30 and TRBJ1-2): SQTIHQWPATLVQPVGSPLSLECTVEGTSNPNLYWYRQAAGRGLQLLFYSVGIGQISSEVPQNLSASRPQDRQFILSSKKLLLSDSGFYLCAWSDNRWGYTFGSGTRLTVV.

This clone was counted a single time. The chain links TRBV18 to TRBJ2-7; the match to TRBD1 covers 10 bases. With 2 bases clipped from V and 3 bases from J, the junction kept 7 bases outside the gene matches. The CDR3 is 16 amino acids. Germline lookup yields CDR1 KGHSH and CDR2 LQKENI. The chain's CDR3 is CASSPDRGPYSYEQYF. The CDR3 DNA reads as TGTGCCAGCTCACCAGACAGGGGGCCCTACAGCTACGAGCAGTACTTC.

This clone appeared many times. The chain uses TRBV2 and TRBJ1-3, with D unclear. The CDR3 has 14 amino acids. Per the germline V gene, CDR1 is SNHLY and CDR2 is FYNNEI. Trimming stripped 4 bases from V and 4 bases from J, with 11 bases between. The CDR3 sequence is CASSGDRSGNTIYF. In DNA form, the CDR3 reads TGTGCCAGCAGTGGAGATCGGTCCGGAAACACCATATATTTT.

This clone was seen more than once but under ten times. This rearrangement joins TRBV11-3 to TRBJ2-7; the match to TRBD1 covers 7 bases. V dropped 2 bases and J dropped 0; count of bases not matched to a gene: 1. The germline V gene encodes CDR1 SGHNT and CDR2 YENEEA. This CDR3 spans 14 amino acids. CDR3 loop: CASSLHRGSYEQYF. Written as DNA, the CDR3 is TGTGCCAGCAGCTTACACAGGGGCTCCTACGAGCAGTACTTC.

This sequence joins TRBV7-6 and TRBJ1-1, with D uncertain. V lost 0 bases, J lost 0 bases, and 11 bases lay in between. The CDR3 sequence is 16 residues long. Germline values: CDR1 SGHVS, CDR2 FNYEAQ. The CDR3 DNA reads as TGTGCCAGCAGCTTAGCGGCTAGTACCTTGAACACTGAAGCTTTCTTT. Encoded protein: CASSLAASTLNTEAFF.

This rearrangement joins TRBV12-5 to TRBJ2-3; D perhaps matches TRBD2 (5 bases). There are 13 residues in the CDR3. CDR1 is LGHNT and CDR2 is FRNRAP in the germline V gene. Trimming pared 10 bases from V and 2 bases from J, leaving 13 bases between. The CDR3 is CATNPGYTDTQYF. CDR3 DNA: TGTGCTACAAATCCGGGGTACACAGATACGCAGTATTTT. Looking up the rest from reference TRBV12-5 and TRBJ2-3 gives the full variable domain: DARVTQTPRHKVTEMGQEVTMRCQPILGHNTVFWYRQTMMQGLELLAYFRNRAPLDDSGMPKDRFSAEMPDATLATLKIQPSEPRDSAVYFCATNPGYTDTQYFGPGTRLTVL.

This clone appeared a few times. The chain couples TRBV4-3 to TRBJ2-3; D remains unclear. Trimming took off 4 bases at V and 0 bases at J, with 8 bases between the two ends. CDR1 and CDR2 (germline): LGHNA, YSLEER. CDR3 length: 14 amino acids. CDR3 DNA: TGCGCCAGCAGCCGCAGCAGGAGCACAGATACGCAGTATTTT. Protein product: CASSRSRSTDTQYF.

The rearrangement uses TRBV6-2 or TRBV6-3 and TRBJ2-3, with D unresolved. The germline CDR1 and CDR2 sequences are MNHEY and SVGEGT. V shed 5 bases and J shed 3 bases, with 12 bases lying between them. CDR3 size: 14 residues. The CDR3 DNA reads as TGTGCCAGCAGTACCCTAGGCAGAACAGATACGCAGTATTTT. Translation gives CASSTLGRTDTQYF.

The chain combines TRBV30 with TRBJ1-2, with unresolved D. V dropped 5 bases and J dropped 5 bases, with 12 bases sitting between them. The CDR3 extends over 12 amino acids. The germline V gene has CDR1 GTSNPN and CDR2 SVGIG (reference sequence). The DNA for the CDR3 is TGTGCCTGGGACTTAAGTGTATATGGCTACACCTTC. Translating it yields CAWDLSVYGYTF.

This clone was counted once. The V and J genes are TRBV6-2 or TRBV6-3 and TRBJ2-7, with D perhaps TRBD2 (7 bases). Germline-derived CDR1 and CDR2 are MNHEY and SVGEGT. The CDR3 has 14 residues. Trimming pared 2 bases from V and 2 bases from J, leaving 10 bases between. The CDR3 spells CASSYRGGTYEQYF. CDR3 in DNA: TGTGCCAGCAGTTACAGGGGGGGGACCTACGAGCAGTACTTC.

This clone has only one observation. This chain joins TRBV20-1 and TRBJ1-5; D remains ambiguous. Trimming cost V 3 bases and J 6 bases, with 9 bases left between them. In germline, CDR1 is DFQATT, CDR2 SNEGSKA (reference sequence). The CDR3 is made up of 12 amino acids. CDR3 sequence (DNA): TGCAGTGCTAGTAGGCGAGGTCAGCCCCAGCATTTT. Encoded protein: CSASRRGQPQHF.

The CDR3, as DNA: TGTGCCAGCAGCACCCGACAGGGGAGTGAAGCTTTCTTT. Its protein is CASSTRQGSEAFF. V usage is TRBV7-2 and J usage is TRBJ1-1, with TRBD1 identical over 8 bases. Per germline, CDR1 SGHTA and CDR2 FQGNSA. Losses at the gene ends were 5 bases for V and 7 bases for J; bases not matched to a gene: 6. There are 13 residues in the CDR3.

The chain recombines TRBV9 with TRBJ2-2; unclear D gene. CDR3 length: 15 amino acids. From germline, CDR1 is SGDLS and CDR2 YYNGEE. The V and J ends lost 3 bases and 4 bases respectively, with 13 bases between them. The CDR3 spells CASSALRPGTGELFF. CDR3 coding DNA: TGTGCCAGCAGCGCCCTCCGGCCAGGCACCGGGGAGCTGTTTTTT.